This passage covers 2 T cell receptor beta chains from one sample sequenced in a study of shared clonotypes between healthy human individuals (dated by TCRdb to 2018 to 2021). The library relied on the immunoSEQ multiplex PCR assay. TCRdb provides this immuneACCESS table in a form limited to in-frame rearrangements. Some clones are lacking; in checked studies, under half of them reflect an unresolved V gene, and why the rest are absent is not known. The sample data list roughly 2 million clones, and more than 90% of these were observed just once. In total, the top ten clones hold around 0.13% of the sample. The sequenced sample was naive CD4+ T cells sorted from blood. The cell subset or site label, as the study defines it: CD45RA+ positively selected. The receptor set was obtained from a young man in good health.

The chain employs TRBV7-9 and TRBJ2-5; the match to TRBD2 covers 7 bases. The CDR3 spans 17 residues. The V and J ends lost 0 bases and 2 bases, in that order; junction bases with no gene match: 9. Germline V gives CDR1 SEHNR, CDR2 FQNEAQ (reference sequence). The CDR3 coding sequence is TGTGCCAGCAGCTTAGCTAACACCCTAGCGGAACAAGAGACCCAGTACTTC. Protein sequence: CASSLANTLAEQETQYF.

This rearrangement joins TRBV30 to TRBJ1-2; no reliable D call. V shed 0 bases and J shed 7 bases, with 18 bases lying between them. Germline CDR1 GTSNPN, CDR2 SVGIG (reference sequence). The CDR3 loop spans 15 amino acids. The CDR3 sequence: CAWSVLGVSTGGYTF. The CDR3 DNA is TGTGCCTGGAGTGTACTCGGTGTCAGTACCGGTGGCTACACCTTC. Based on the CDR3 plus reference TRBV30 and TRBJ1-2, the full variable domain is SQTIHQWPATLVQPVGSPLSLECTVEGTSNPNLYWYRQAAGRGLQLLFYSVGIGQISSEVPQNLSASRPQDRQFILSSKKLLLSDSGFYLCAWSVLGVSTGGYTFGSGTRLTVV.